Listed below are T cell receptor beta chains from one sample, sequenced in a study of blood T cell repertoires in COVID-19. Data came from immunoSEQ multiplex PCR; TCRdb stores just in-frame clones and leaves some out. The repertoire holds around 200,000 clones, with 87% as singletons. The sequenced sample consisted of peripheral blood. The receptors here all came from a woman between 18 and 30 years old who had recovered from COVID-19. CDR3s include the opening cysteine and the closing phenylalanine or tryptophan. A D gene is named only where the DNA matches it firmly. Clone size is stated in some rows and not others, as once, few, many or a class when expanded.

V	size	J	D	DNA	CDR3
TRBV18	once	TRBJ1-2	-	TGTGCCAGCTCACCAGGGGTCAGGGCTAACTATGGCTACACCTTC	CASSPGVRANYGYTF
TRBV7-2	-	TRBJ1-1	-	TGTGCCAGCAGCTTAGCGTGGCAGAACACTGAAGCTTTCTTT	CASSLAWQNTEAFF
TRBV11-1	-	TRBJ2-5	-	TGTGCCAGCAGCTTTATCCTAGAAGAGACCCAGTACTTC	CASSFILEETQYF
TRBV5-6	-	TRBJ1-4	-	TGTGCCAGCAACCCTTTCGGACAGTCTAATGAAAAACTGTTTTTT	CASNPFGQSNEKLFF
TRBV24-1	once	TRBJ1-3	-	TGTGCCACCAGTGGTTTACCGGGGAAGAAGTGCCACTCTGGAAACACCATATATTTT	CATSGLPGKKCHSGNTIYF
TRBV24-1	-	TRBJ2-6	-	TGTGCCACCAGTGATCCTCCTGGGGCGTCTCTGACCTCTGGGGCCAACGTCCTGACTTTC	CATSDPPGASLTSGANVLTF
TRBV6-2/TRBV6-3	-	TRBJ1-1	-	TGTGCCAGCAGCACTAGAGTCACTGAAGCTTTCTTT	CASSTRVTEAFF
TRBV7-3	few	TRBJ2-2	TRBD1	TGTGCCAGCAGCTCACAGGGGTACAACACCGGGGAGCTGTTTTTT	CASSSQGYNTGELFF
TRBV6-5	-	TRBJ2-7	-	TGTGCCAGCAGTTCCACAGGGCCGACCTACGAGCAGTACTTC	CASSSTGPTYEQYF
TRBV5-1	-	TRBJ2-1	TRBD1	TGCGCCAGCAGCTCGGGATGGGACAGGGGTAATCGCAATGAGCAGTTCTTC	CASSSGWDRGNRNEQFF
TRBV10-2	-	TRBJ2-1	-	TGCGCCAGCAGTGAGGGCAATGGGCAGTTCTTC	CASSEGNGQFF
TRBV19	-	TRBJ1-1	-	TGTGCCAGTAAAATCAACAGGGAGACTTTCTTT	CASKINRETFF
TRBV11-2	-	TRBJ2-3	-	TGTGCCAGCAGCTCTCTCCAGGGTAGGAGCACAGATACGCAGTATTTT	CASSSLQGRSTDTQYF
TRBV28	-	TRBJ1-2	-	TGTGCCAGCAGTTATCCGGGAAACTATGGCTACACCTTC	CASSYPGNYGYTF
TRBV6-5	-	TRBJ1-3	-	TGTGCCAGCAGTTATTCTCGAAACACCATATATTTT	CASSYSRNTIYF
TRBV29-1	-	TRBJ1-3	-	TGCAGCGTTGGGGGCCTCTCTGGAAACACCATATATTTT	CSVGGLSGNTIYF
TRBV21-1	-	TRBJ2-2	-	TGTGCCAGCAGCAAAGACAGGGTCACCGGGGAGCTGTTTTTT	CASSKDRVTGELFF
TRBV2	-	TRBJ1-6	-	TGTGCCAGCAGTGACTGGCAGGAGGGGAATTCACCCCTCCACTTT	CASSDWQEGNSPLHF
TRBV30	-	TRBJ1-2	TRBD1	TGTGCCTGGCGCTTGACAGGGATCTACACCTTC	CAWRLTGIYTF
TRBV6-5	-	TRBJ1-2	-	TGTGCCAGCAGTTGGGCCCACAAGGAGGGCCTGGGTGGCTACACCTTC	CASSWAHKEGLGGYTF
TRBV5-1	-	TRBJ1-1	-	TGCGCCAGCAGCCTTAATTTGAACACTGAAGCTTTCTTT	CASSLNLNTEAFF
TRBV4-3	-	TRBJ2-5	-	TGCGCCAGCAGCCAAGTTGGTCATGAGCGGTTCAATGGGACCCAGTACTTC	CASSQVGHERFNGTQYF